These 14 T cell receptor beta chains share one sample of origin, sequenced in a study of human T cells and chemical hapten exposure. From the RACE reads, TCRdb called clonotypes with MiXCR, one entry per CDR3 protein. This repertoire shows about 89,000 distinct CDR3 sequences, roughly 13% found once; its top ten account for around 5.7%. Time point given: patch test 3, about 24 weeks after DPC sensitization. The treatment is: therapeutic diphenylcyclopropenone sensitization with weekly scalp DPC. This sample comprised whole blood, obtained in connection with sensitization to the hapten diphenylcyclopropenone (DPC). These receptors were collected from a woman between 50 and 59 years old with alopecia areata. Some clones in this sample may be carry-over from other donors' samples.

The rearrangement uses TRBV29-1 and TRBJ2-5; D might be TRBD1 (5 bases). This CDR3 contains 15 residues. Trimming stripped 0 bases from V and 1 base from J, with 12 bases between. Germline CDR1 is SQVTM and CDR2 is ANQGSEA. The CDR3 sequence is CSVEDLPGFQETQYF. The CDR3 DNA sequence: TGCAGCGTTGAAGATCTTCCAGGGTTCCAAGAGACCCAGTACTTC.

This clonotype was picked up a small number of times. V gene TRBV5-1 combines with J gene TRBJ2-7, with D perhaps TRBD2 (6 bases). The CDR3 runs to 17 residues. Looked up from germline, CDR1 is SGHRS and CDR2 is YFSETQ. V gave up 1 base and J gave up 7 bases, with 24 bases separating them. The CDR3 DNA follows: TGCGCCAGCAGCTTGTATATCGGGGGAAGGCCCTTAGGGGAGCAGTACTTC. Protein product: CASSLYIGGRPLGEQYF. The complete variable domain, with remaining parts taken from reference TRBV5-1 and TRBJ2-7, reads KAGVTQTPRYLIKTRGQQVTLSCSPISGHRSVSWYQQTPGQGLQFLFEYFSETQRNKGNFPGRFSGRQFSNSRSEMNVSTLELGDSALYLCASSLYIGGRPLGEQYFGPGTRLTVT.

The sample holds a few counts of this clonotype. V and J are TRBV7-8 and TRBJ1-6; 7 positions agree with TRBD1. From germline, CDR1 is SGHVS and CDR2 FQNEAQ. This CDR3 has 14 residues. J lost 8 bases, V lost 6 bases, and 7 bases had no gene match. CDR3 DNA: TGTGCCAGCAGGGAGGCACAGGGGCATTCACCCCTCCACTTT. It specifies CASREAQGHSPLHF. Using reference TRBV7-8 and TRBJ1-6 for the parts outside the CDR3, the full variable domain is GAGVSQSPRYKVAKRGQDVALRCDPISGHVSLFWYQQALGQGPEFLTYFQNEAQLDKSGLPSDRFFAERPEGSVSTLKIQRTQQEDSAVYLCASREAQGHSPLHFGNGTRLTVT.

This clonotype was seen ten or more times. The V gene is TRBV6-6, the J gene TRBJ2-7, with TRBD2 as a possible D gene (5 bases). Germline CDR1 is MNHNY and CDR2 is SVGAGI (reference sequence). There are 16 residues in the CDR3. The V gene lost 2 bases and the J gene lost 2 bases, with 16 bases spanning the gap. CDR3: CASSYQTGSEPYEQYF. DNA of the CDR3: TGTGCCAGCAGTTACCAGACGGGGTCGGAACCCTACGAGCAGTACTTC.

The chain employs TRBV9 and TRBJ2-2, with 8 positions matching TRBD2. The CDR3 runs to 16 residues. The germline gives CDR1 SGDLS, CDR2 YYNGEE. V shed 0 bases, J shed 4 bases, and the junction held 5 bases outside the gene matches. The CDR3 nucleotides are TGTGCCAGCAGCGTAGCAGGACTAGCAGTCACCGGGGAGCTGTTTTTT. It specifies CASSVAGLAVTGELFF.

The rearrangement links TRBV19 to TRBJ1-2, with D perhaps TRBD1 (5 bases). The ends were cut back, 7 bases at V and 2 bases at J, with 14 bases in the middle. Germline CDR1 is LNHDA and CDR2 is SQIVND (reference sequence). The CDR3 sequence is 14 residues long. CDR3 bases: TGTGCCAGTATTCAGAGGGGCGAGAACTATGGCTACACCTTC. Its protein is CASIQRGENYGYTF.

This clonotype was recorded at least ten times. This chain uses TRBV29-1 with TRBJ2-5; a weak D match, TRBD2 (5 bases). V was shortened by 5 bases and J by 0 bases, with 16 bases between the two germline ends. Germline CDR1 is SQVTM and CDR2 is ANQGSEA. CDR3 length: 15 residues. CDR3: CSVSPRLGDQETQYF. The CDR3, as DNA: TGCAGCGTTTCCCCCAGGTTGGGAGACCAAGAGACCCAGTACTTC.

This clonotype appeared a few times. The J gene is TRBJ1-1, the V gene TRBV15; D call uncertain. V lost 1 base and J lost 1, with 4 bases in between. The CDR3 consists of 13 residues. The germline V gene has CDR1 LNHNV and CDR2 YYDKDF (reference sequence). The CDR3 bases are TGTGCCACCAGCAGAGGACAGAACACTGAAGCTTTCTTT. Amino acids: CATSRGQNTEAFF.

The chain joins TRBV3-1 to TRBJ2-6; no clear D gene. Trimming shortened V by 4 bases and J by 0 bases, and 7 bases separated the two germline ends. This CDR3 comprises 15 residues. Germline V gene sequence: CDR1 LGHDT, CDR2 YNNKEL (reference sequence). CDR3 amino acids: CASSRGSSGANVLTF. The DNA for the CDR3 is TGTGCCAGCAGCCGAGGAAGCTCTGGGGCCAACGTCCTGACTTTC.

The chain carries TRBV19 and TRBJ2-1; D is perhaps TRBD1 (7 bases). The V gene lost 6 bases and the J gene lost 1 base, with 16 bases spanning the gap. Looked up from germline, CDR1 is LNHDA and CDR2 is SQIVND (reference sequence). The CDR3 contains 16 residues. CDR3: CASSLSGGISYNEQFF. The CDR3 bases are TGTGCCAGTAGCCTCTCAGGGGGGATTTCCTACAATGAGCAGTTCTTC. Full variable domain (remainder filled in from reference TRBV19 and TRBJ2-1): DGGITQSPKYLFRKEGQNVTLSCEQNLNHDAMYWYRQDPGQGLRLIYYSQIVNDFQKGDIAEGYSVSREKKESFPLTVTSAQKNPTAFYLCASSLSGGISYNEQFFGPGTRLTVL.

The chain carries TRBV13 and TRBJ1-2, with D possibly being TRBD1 (5 bases). Trimming cost V 2 bases and J 2 bases, with 12 bases left between them. CDR1 PRHDT and CDR2 FYEKMQ come from the germline V gene (reference sequence). This CDR3 has 15 amino acids. This CDR3 is CASSLFGDGNYGYTF. The CDR3 DNA reads as TGTGCCAGCAGCTTATTTGGGGACGGAAACTATGGCTACACCTTC.

In this sample, this clonotype turned up many times. The CDR3: CASQGEQETQYF. The CDR3 DNA reads TGTGCCAGTCAGGGGGAGCAAGAGACCCAGTACTTC. V is TRBV2 and J is TRBJ2-5; 7 positions match TRBD1. This CDR3 region has 12 residues. The V segment lost 9 bases and the J segment 2 bases; nucleotides outside the gene matches: 3. CDR1 and CDR2 from the germline V gene are SNHLY and FYNNEI.

This clonotype was observed at least ten times. The J gene is TRBJ1-6, the V gene TRBV20-1; D call uncertain. The CDR3 runs 14 residues. Trimming stripped 4 bases from V and 3 bases from J, with 10 bases between. Germline CDR1 and CDR2: DFQATT and SNEGSKA (reference sequence). The CDR3 is CSAKVPNYNSPLHF. The CDR3 nucleotides are TGCAGTGCTAAGGTTCCAAACTATAATTCACCCCTCCACTTT.

The chain uses TRBV20-1 and TRBJ1-2; D ambiguous. Germline-derived CDR1 and CDR2 are DFQATT and SNEGSKA (reference sequence). The CDR3 is made up of 11 amino acids. V lost 4 bases, J lost 4 bases, and 7 bases lay in between. The CDR3 bases are TGCAGTGCTACCCCCTCCTATGGCTACACCTTC. It codes for CSATPSYGYTF.